In its sample, the clone carrying this T cell receptor beta chain was seen a few times. Its specificity is unknown. These data belong to a study of T cells in Graves' hyperthyroidism and ophthalmopathy. CDR3 length: 13 amino acids. Germline loops: CDR1 SGHVS, CDR2 FQNEAQ. Trimming removed 1 base at V and 8 bases at J, with 9 bases between. Whole-study results and caveats: Blood samples included most of the expanded thyroid clonotypes exceeding 0.001. Stable hyperthyroidism and ophthalmopathy were separated using 13 V-J signatures. Ophthalmopathy got predicted by the model a median approximately 6 months before its onset.

TCR beta CDR3 regions were amplified from RNA transcripts. In the first-round RT-PCR of the TCR CDR3, the HTBI primer set was used. TCRdb reprocessed the multiplex PCR reads via MiXCR and lists one record per CDR3 protein. The table has about 250,000 distinct CDR3 sequences, 22% seen once; the top ten hold around 64%. The specimen was blood. The genes are TRBV7-8 and TRBJ1-3; D is uncertain. The receptor was isolated from a man aged 30 to 45 with Graves' ophthalmopathy. CDR3 sequence: CASSLGQQDTIYF. CDR3 coding DNA: TGTGCCAGCAGCTTAGGGCAGCAAGACACCATATATTTT. Drawing the rest from reference TRBV7-8 and TRBJ1-3, the complete variable domain is GAGVSQSPRYKVAKRGQDVALRCDPISGHVSLFWYQQALGQGPEFLTYFQNEAQLDKSGLPSDRFFAERPEGSVSTLKIQRTQQEDSAVYLCASSLGQQDTIYFGEGSWLTVV.